The source of this T cell receptor (beta chain) is a study of cytomegalovirus exposure and HLA in healthy donors. In the case of this clone: In the same sample, other DNA sequences code for this CDR3.

With 60 Vbeta and 13 Jbeta primers, the PCR was carried out. TCRdb's table, derived via immunoSEQ multiplex PCR, lists solely in-frame clones and lacks some. The profile covers over 200,000 clones, with around nine tenths appearing a single time and roughly 1% taken by the ten largest. This CDR3 is 15 amino acids long. From germline, CDR1 is SGDLS and CDR2 YYNGEE. Trimming removed 0 bases from V and 4 bases from J; junction bases left unmatched: 6. What was sequenced was PBMCs. This TCR was sampled from a woman between 18 and 30 years old in good health and CMV-seronegative. The chain joins TRBV9 to TRBJ2-7; 8 bases are a match to TRBD2. CDR3: CASSVGVGRGYEQYF. As DNA, the CDR3 is TGTGCCAGCAGCGTAGGGGTCGGGAGGGGGTACGAGCAGTACTTC.